The next 30 T cell receptor beta chains were all read from a single sample in a study of cytomegalovirus exposure and HLA in healthy donors. The study ran its PCR with 60 Vbeta and 13 Jbeta primers. Assay used: immunoSEQ multiplex PCR; TCRdb lists only in-frame clones, some missing. The sample includes about 170,000 clones, more than 70% of them seen just once. The source material was PBMCs. These receptors all come from a girl aged 10 to 17 in good health and CMV-seronegative.

The J gene is TRBJ2-7, the V gene TRBV30; D possibly corresponds to TRBD2 (8 bases). This CDR3 contains 14 residues. Trimming left V 8 bases short and J 2 bases short, with 19 bases between. CDR1 and CDR2 from the germline V gene are GTSNPN and SVGIG (reference sequence). The CDR3, as DNA: TGTGCCGCGGGGGGACAGAACCTACCCTACGAGCAGTACTTC. Its protein is CAAGGQNLPYEQYF.

The chain couples TRBV5-1 to TRBJ1-2; no reliable D call. Trimming pared 5 bases from V and 0 bases from J, leaving 8 bases between. Germline V gene lookup returns CDR1 SGHRS and CDR2 YFSETQ. CDR3 length: 13 amino acids. In nucleotides, the CDR3 is TGCGCCAGCAGTCCGGGGACTAACTATGGCTACACCTTC. Encoded protein: CASSPGTNYGYTF.

The chain uses TRBV4-1 and TRBJ1-1; no clear D gene. The CDR3 loop spans 14 amino acids. From germline, CDR1 is MGHRA and CDR2 YSYEKL. Trimming took 4 bases from V and 3 from J, leaving 12 bases between them. CDR3 sequence reads: CASSLKGGYTEAFF. CDR3 nucleotide sequence: TGCGCCAGCAGCCTAAAAGGAGGTTACACTGAAGCTTTCTTT.

The V gene is TRBV25-1, the J gene TRBJ1-4; 10 nucleotides match TRBD1. The germline V gene encodes CDR1 MGHDK and CDR2 SYGVNS. The CDR3 contains 13 residues. V gave up 6 bases and J gave up 7 bases; unmatched junction bases: 2. The CDR3 protein is CASSGQGGEKLFF. The CDR3 DNA reads TGTGCCAGCAGCGGACAGGGGGGTGAAAAACTGTTTTTT.

The chain links TRBV27 to TRBJ2-3; 7 bases align to TRBD2. This CDR3 is built from 15 residues. The germline CDR1 and CDR2 sequences are MNHEY and SMNVEV (reference sequence). Trimming at V came to 3 bases and at J to 1 base, leaving 4 bases not matched to a gene. CDR3 sequence reads: CASSFGGGRTDTQYF. CDR3 in DNA: TGTGCCAGCAGTTTTGGGGGGGGTCGCACAGATACGCAGTATTTT.

The rearrangement links TRBV4-1 to TRBJ1-2; maybe TRBD1 (5 bases). CDR3 length: 15 amino acids. The V end was cut by 1 base, the J end by 6 bases, with 15 bases between. Germline V gives CDR1 MGHRA, CDR2 YSYEKL. The CDR3 DNA is TGCGCCAGCAGCCAAGTAAGTGGGGCTCTTGATGGCTACACCTTC. Translation gives CASSQVSGALDGYTF.

The sample holds a few counts of this clone. The chain recombines TRBV6-6 with TRBJ1-5, with D possibly TRBD1 on 5 matching bases. The germline V and J ends were trimmed by 8 bases and 0 bases, with 14 bases remaining between them. This CDR3 is 15 amino acids long. Germline V CDR1 and CDR2: MNHNY, SVGAGI (reference sequence). The CDR3 sequence is CASDDRNYSNQPQHF. CDR3 sequence (DNA): TGTGCCAGCGATGACAGAAATTATAGCAATCAGCCCCAGCATTTT.

J is TRBJ2-5 and V is TRBV2; 7 bases align to TRBD1. CDR1 is SNHLY and CDR2 is FYNNEI in the germline V gene. The V segment lost 3 bases and the J segment 4 bases; nucleotides outside the gene matches: 8. The CDR3 covers 15 residues. CDR3 region: CASSDRQGTVETQYF. The CDR3 coding sequence is TGTGCCAGCAGTGATAGACAGGGTACGGTAGAGACCCAGTACTTC.

The chain is built from TRBV27 and TRBJ2-1, with TRBD2 identical over 7 bases. Germline CDR1 reads MNHEY; CDR2 reads SMNVEV (reference sequence). This CDR3 is built from 15 residues. V lost 0 bases and J lost 8; bases outside the gene matches: 7. The CDR3 DNA is TGTGCCAGCAGTTTATCGGGGGGGTCCGCCCATGAGCAGTTCTTC. Amino acid sequence: CASSLSGGSAHEQFF.

The CDR3 nucleotides read TGTGCCAGCAGTGAGGGGGTCAGGGGTGGGGAAAAACTGTTTTTT. Protein: CASSEGVRGGEKLFF. J is TRBJ1-4 and V is TRBV6-1; TRBD1 is a possible D gene (6 bases). CDR3 length equals 15 residues. V was pared by 3 bases and J by 8 bases, with 16 bases between. CDR1 and CDR2 (germline): MNHNS, SASEGT.

This sequence joins TRBV7-3 and TRBJ1-1; no clear D gene. V was clipped by 1 base and J by 1 base, with 10 bases between them. The CDR3 has 15 amino acids. Germline V gene lookup returns CDR1 SGHTA and CDR2 FQGTGA. The CDR3 region is CASSLNGHGNTEAFF. CDR3 DNA: TGTGCCAGCAGCTTAAACGGTCACGGGAACACTGAAGCTTTCTTT.

Only one count was recorded for this clone. V gene TRBV5-1 combines with J gene TRBJ1-2; tentative D call: TRBD1 (5 bases). V was cut by 0 bases and J by 8 bases, with 20 bases left in between. CDR1 and CDR2 (germline): SGHRS, YFSETQ. This CDR3 is 16 amino acids long. Here the CDR3 DNA reads TGCGCCAGCAGCTTGGCCTCGTTGGGGGGTAATATAGGCTACACCTTC. Its translation is CASSLASLGGNIGYTF.

Only a few counts were recorded for this clone. The V call is TRBV5-4, the J call TRBJ1-4; TRBD1 aligns across 9 bases. J gave up 6 bases and V 3 bases, and 9 bases lay outside the gene matches. Germline V lookup: CDR1 SGHNT, CDR2 YYREEE (reference sequence). This CDR3 has 16 residues. The CDR3 region has the DNA TGTGCCAGCAGCTCAAAATTACAGGGGGCTTATGAAAAACTGTTTTTT. Translating it yields CASSSKLQGAYEKLFF. Full variable domain (outside the CDR3, taken from reference TRBV5-4 and TRBJ1-4): ETGVTQSPTHLIKTRGQQVTLRCSSQSGHNTVSWYQQALGQGPQFIFQYYREEENGRGNFPPRFSGLQFPNYSSELNVNALELDDSALYLCASSSKLQGAYEKLFFGSGTQLSVL.

The genes are TRBV9 and TRBJ1-5; 7 nucleotides match TRBD1. This CDR3 contains 15 residues. V dropped 3 bases and J dropped 6; count of bases not matched to a gene: 9. Per germline, CDR1 SGDLS and CDR2 YYNGEE. CDR3 in DNA: TGTGCCAGCAGCGCATCACAGGGGACGGGTCAGCCCCAGCATTTT. Its translation is CASSASQGTGQPQHF.

The table lists this clone with a count of one. This chain joins TRBV7-9 and TRBJ1-5; no reliable D call. The CDR3 extends over 13 amino acids. Germline CDR1 SEHNR, CDR2 FQNEAQ (reference sequence). Trimming left V 3 bases short and J 1 base short, with 4 bases between. The CDR3 sequence is CASSLRSNQPQHF. The DNA for the CDR3 is TGTGCCAGCAGCTTGCGCAGCAATCAGCCCCAGCATTTT.

This chain links TRBV9 with TRBJ1-2, with 8 positions matching TRBD1. From germline, CDR1 is SGDLS and CDR2 YYNGEE. Trimming removed 2 bases from V and 4 bases from J; junction bases left unmatched: 7. This CDR3 comprises 15 residues. The CDR3 loop reads CASSVTGTGSYGYTF. The CDR3 region has the DNA TGTGCCAGCAGCGTCACCGGGACAGGATCCTATGGCTACACCTTC.

This chain connects TRBV5-6 to TRBJ2-7; 8 bases are a match to TRBD2. This CDR3 has 15 amino acids. The V and J ends lost 3 bases and 2 bases, in that order; junction bases with no gene match: 7. From germline, CDR1 is SGHDT and CDR2 YYEEEE. The CDR3 DNA follows: TGTGCCAGCAGCTCTCGGGGGGGTTCCCCCTACGAGCAGTACTTC. Amino acids: CASSSRGGSPYEQYF.

The chain is built from TRBV15 and TRBJ2-7, with 9 positions matching TRBD2. The CDR3 consists of 17 residues. Germline V gene sequence: CDR1 LNHNV, CDR2 YYDKDF (reference sequence). J was trimmed by 5 bases and V by 1 base; bases with no gene match: 12. CDR3 coding DNA: TGTGCCACCAGCAGAGTTGGGGGCGGGGGGGGCGCGAACGAGCAGTACTTC. Its translation: CATSRVGGGGGANEQYF.

This clone was counted only a few times. The chain employs TRBV29-1 and TRBJ2-1; TRBD1 matches 8 bases. Germline V gives CDR1 SQVTM, CDR2 ANQGSEA. This CDR3 contains 13 residues. J lost 8 bases, V lost 3 bases, and 6 bases had no gene match. CDR3 residues: CSVDGQGGYEQFF. CDR3 sequence (DNA): TGCAGCGTTGACGGACAGGGCGGTTATGAGCAGTTCTTC.

The chain is built from TRBV5-1 and TRBJ2-2, with TRBD1 matching 9 bases. Germline V gene sequence: CDR1 SGHRS, CDR2 YFSETQ. This CDR3 is built from 14 residues. With V trimmed by 5 bases and J by 6 bases, 5 bases remained unmatched. For the CDR3, the DNA is TGCGCCAGCAGTAGGGACAGGGAGGCCGGGGAGCTGTTTTTT. Amino acids: CASSRDREAGELFF.

The chain couples TRBV7-3 to TRBJ2-3; TRBD2 matches 7 bases. The germline gives CDR1 SGHTA, CDR2 FQGTGA. CDR3 length equals 15 residues. The V and J ends lost 3 bases and 4 bases, in that order; junction bases with no gene match: 7. The CDR3 sequence is CASSLGRGGADTQYF. DNA of the CDR3: TGTGCCAGCAGCTTGGGGAGGGGCGGCGCAGATACGCAGTATTTT.

This clone appeared a few times. V and J are TRBV10-1 and TRBJ2-3; no definite D call. The CDR3 sequence is 14 residues long. Germline-derived CDR1 and CDR2 are WNHNN and SYGVQD (reference sequence). V lost 0 bases and J 0 bases, leaving 4 bases between the germline ends. The CDR3 sequence: CASSESRSTDTQYF. CDR3 DNA sequence: TGCGCCAGCAGTGAGTCGAGGAGCACAGATACGCAGTATTTT.

The chain uses TRBV11-3 and TRBJ1-1; D possibly corresponds to TRBD1 (5 bases). V dropped 5 bases and J dropped 0 bases, with 7 bases sitting between them. CDR3 length equals 13 residues. Per the germline V gene, CDR1 is SGHNT and CDR2 is YENEEA. CDR3 DNA: TGTGCCAGCAGCAGGGGATTGAACACTGAAGCTTTCTTT. Amino acid sequence: CASSRGLNTEAFF. Combining the CDR3 with reference TRBV11-3 and TRBJ1-1 gives the whole variable domain EAGVVQSPRYKIIEKKQPVAFWCNPISGHNTLYWYLQNLGQGPELLIRYENEEAVDDSQLPKDRFSAERLKGVDSTLKIQPAELGDSAVYLCASSRGLNTEAFFGQGTRLTVV.

This clone is a singleton in its sample. The rearrangement joins TRBV11-2 to TRBJ1-1; 9 positions agree with TRBD1. The V gene's germline CDR1 is SGHAT and CDR2 FQNNGV. V gave up 0 bases and J gave up 2 bases; unmatched junction bases: 13. The CDR3 loop spans 19 amino acids. CDR3 nucleotides: TGTGCCAGCAGCTTAGAATTCGGCGGGACAGGGCAAGAAAACACTGAAGCTTTCTTT. Its protein is CASSLEFGGTGQENTEAFF.

The chain has TRBV29-1 and TRBJ1-2, with D possibly matching TRBD1 (5 bases). The V and J ends lost 6 bases and 4 bases respectively, with 15 bases between them. The CDR3 covers 13 residues. Germline CDR1 and CDR2: SQVTM and ANQGSEA. DNA for the CDR3: TGCAGCGTCGGTCGCAGGGCCAGCTATGGCTACACCTTC. Translation: CSVGRRASYGYTF. Filled out from reference TRBV29-1 and TRBJ1-2, the complete variable domain reads SAVISQKPSRDICQRGTSLTIQCQVDSQVTMMFWYRQQPGQSLTLIATANQGSEATYESGFVIDKFPISRPNLTFSTLTVSNMSPEDSSIYLCSVGRRASYGYTFGSGTRLTVV.

J is TRBJ2-5 and V is TRBV25-1; 9 nucleotides align to TRBD2. Germline V gene sequence: CDR1 MGHDK, CDR2 SYGVNS. The CDR3 runs 18 residues. Trimming cost V 3 bases and J 5 bases; bases outside gene matches: 16. This CDR3 reads CASSEPSSGVLMGETQYF. The DNA of the CDR3 is TGTGCCAGCAGTGAGCCGTCTAGCGGGGTCCTGATGGGGGAGACCCAGTACTTC.

On this clone itself: One end of the junction is discordant with germline, which a read error may explain. The CDR3 loop is CASSLAHGQVAFSF. The CDR3 DNA reads TGTGCCAGCAGCTTAGCGCACGGACAGGTCGCTTTCTCCTTC. This chain links TRBV7-8 with TRBJ1-2; 7 bases align to TRBD1. Germline CDR1 is SGHVS and CDR2 is FQNEAQ. The CDR3 spans 14 residues.

The V and J genes are TRBV9 and TRBJ2-5, with TRBD2 matching 8 bases. Germline CDR1 and CDR2: SGDLS and YYNGEE. CDR3 length equals 15 residues. The V segment lost 4 bases and the J segment 2 bases; nucleotides outside the gene matches: 7. The CDR3 DNA reads as TGTGCCAGCAGCCCAGGACTAGCCACACAAGAGACCCAGTACTTC. Its protein product is CASSPGLATQETQYF.

The chain uses TRBV5-1 and TRBJ2-3, with 8 bases matching TRBD1. The CDR3 totals 17 residues. V lost 4 bases to trimming and J lost 6 bases; unmatched junction nucleotides: 16. Germline V gene lookup returns CDR1 SGHRS and CDR2 YFSETQ. The CDR3 DNA reads as TGCGCCAGCAGCCCGACAGGGGTTATTCTCGGCCAGGATACGCAGTATTTT. This encodes CASSPTGVILGQDTQYF. The variable domain in full, completed from reference TRBV5-1 and TRBJ2-3, reads KAGVTQTPRYLIKTRGQQVTLSCSPISGHRSVSWYQQTPGQGLQFLFEYFSETQRNKGNFPGRFSGRQFSNSRSEMNVSTLELGDSALYLCASSPTGVILGQDTQYFGPGTRLTVL.

The V and J genes are TRBV6-6 and TRBJ1-2, with 10 bases that match TRBD1. The CDR3 has 15 residues. Germline CDR1 and CDR2: MNHNY and SVGAGI (reference sequence). V lost 6 bases, J lost 4 bases, and 8 bases stayed unmatched. CDR3 sequence reads: CASSTGTGDGYGYTF. CDR3 sequence (DNA): TGTGCCAGCAGCACCGGGACAGGGGATGGCTATGGCTACACCTTC.